This T cell receptor beta chain derives from a study of T cells in Graves' hyperthyroidism and ophthalmopathy (dated by TCRdb to 2018 to 2020). For the study in its entirety: Peripheral blood samples were taken at initial diagnosis, before any treatment was given. TCR V-J signatures able to tell the groups apart were searched for in a discovery cohort of 95 or so patients, of whom over 40 had Graves' ophthalmopathy and 55 to 65 had stable Graves' hyperthyroidism. The study also compared thyroid tissue and blood T-cell repertoires from several Graves' hyperthyroidism patients. The 100 or so discovery patients were randomly split 7:3 into training and test sets. The paper reports TCR Vbeta CDR3 sequencing of over 130 peripheral blood samples: some 41 ophthalmopathy, some 80 hyperthyroidism and 17 progressor patients. Prospective prediction of ophthalmopathy was tested in an independent validation cohort consisting of some 20 hyperthyroidism patients and over 15 patients who later progressed to ophthalmopathy. Following sampling, methimazole starting at 30 mg daily was given to hyperthyroidism patients, and high-dose intravenous methylprednisolone was given to ophthalmopathy patients.

The TCR beta CDR3 regions were amplified from the RNA transcripts. The TCR CDR3 was subjected to a first round of RT-PCR using the HTBI primer set and the Qiagen OneStep RT-PCR kit. The libraries were constructed in a second round of multiplex PCR and then size-selected and purified. Paired-end sequencing of the libraries was performed with 100 bp reads on an Illumina HiSeq2000. In the source study's methods: SOAPnuke was used to process the raw data, removing reads that contained adapters or uncalled bases, had a mean Phred below 15, or lacked an exact match to the constant primer or identifier. COPE v1.2.5 was used to merge high-quality paired reads, and clonotypes were defined as unique nucleotide sequences. MiTCR v1.1 was used to align the clonotypes against IMGT TRBV, TRBD and TRBJ reference segments. Analysis was restricted to V-J combinations with a frequency above 0.0001, which covered approximately 99% of repertoires. A TCS score was defined as the ratio between F50 (clonal expansion) and ExV (chaos), using BLOSUM62-based TCRdist between CDR3 peptides within each V-J. Welch's t-statistics and random forest reduced 500 to 550 V-J features to 10 to 15, which were used in a naive Bayes classifier (R e1071). TCRdb reanalyzed the raw reads on its own, using fastp at Q25 for trimming and MiXCR for clone calling, and kept in-frame beta chains. Every distinct CDR3 protein forms one entry, paired with its most common genes and DNA. What appears here as the V and J calls and clone size reflects TCRdb's work, not the paper's. A total of about 570,000 distinct CDR3 sequences appear in this sample, 12% to 15% of them only once. Clones ranked in the top ten supply more than 11% of the sample.

Stable Graves' hyperthyroidism was defined as no progression to ophthalmopathy during 18 months of follow-up. The hyperthyroidism patients were between 18 and 65 years old and newly diagnosed, with a disease duration of less than 2 months. Exclusion was applied to patients with uncontrolled infections, other autoimmune diseases, pregnancy or lactation. Diagnoses were established on the basis of clinical symptoms, serum thyroxine and TRAb, thyroid ultrasound, and orbital computed tomography. Ficoll-Paque density gradient centrifugation was used to isolate PBMCs from around 10 ml of fresh peripheral blood. Total RNA was extracted with Trizol reagent, and quality was checked on an Agilent 2100 Bioanalyzer. Overall results and qualifications from the work: In validation, the model predicted progression to ophthalmopathy a median of roughly 6.5 months before onset, with over 55% sensitivity and 72.22% specificity. Blood samples also contained most of the expanded thyroid clonotypes (frequency above 0.001), which suggests that blood repertoires may reflect thyroid immune responses. No statistical method was used to set the sample size in advance, and investigators knew the group allocation. A 13 V-J signature model separated ophthalmopathy from stable hyperthyroidism, with over 85% sensitivity and 81% to 82% specificity in cross-validation and 80%/75% in testing.

This clonotype was seen ten or more times. Its target antigen remains unknown. Base qualities are missing; no much larger clone stands one base away. The cysteine opens and the phenylalanine closes a CDR3 of 12 amino acids. Of all the DNA, just the CDR3 is kept, 36 bases in frame from base 1. The junction carries 3 bases between V and J, which are trimmed by 1 base and 3 bases respectively. Per the germline V gene (reference sequence), LGHDT is the CDR1 and YNNKEL is the CDR2. Sequenced sample: blood. The receptor's source is a woman aged 40 to 55 with Graves' hyperthyroidism. The receptor chain draws on TRBV3-1 and TRBJ1-2; a confident D gene designation cannot be given. In nucleotides, the sequence is TGTGCCAGCAGCCAAGTGGACTATGGCTACACCTTC. This sequence encodes CASSQVDYGYTF.